This passage covers 29 T cell receptor beta chains from one sample sequenced in a study of low-dose radiotherapy and immunotherapy resistance in tumors (dated by TCRdb to 2022 to 2024). Sequencing instrument: Illumina HiSeq 2500. To make first-strand cDNA, Superscript III was used along with a set of TRAV- and TRBV-specific primers so that both the TCRalpha and TCRbeta chains were covered. TCRs were amplified with Phusion for 20 PCR cycles, with a constant-region primer paired with the adapter attached to the V primers. TCRdb took the public reads, trimmed them with fastp at Q25, ran MiXCR for clone calling and kept in-frame beta chains. CDR3 protein sequences are deduplicated, and each keeps its most common genes and DNA. In all, the sample holds fewer than 90,000 distinct CDR3 sequences, and approximately 31% of those were seen once. The ten largest make up 8.5% to 14% of the sample. The time point label for this specimen denotes: before trial treatment.

The sample consisted of PBMCs, taken before treatment. The receptors were gathered from a female donor with ovarian cancer.

This clonotype was seen at least ten times. V and J are TRBV6-2 or TRBV6-3 and TRBJ2-2; 10 bases map to TRBD2. The germline V gene has CDR1 MNHEY and CDR2 SVGEGT. V dropped 6 bases and J dropped 0; count of bases not matched to a gene: 4. The length of the CDR3 is 16 residues. The CDR3 region has the DNA TGTGCCAGCAGCAGGACTAGCGGTACGAACACCGGGGAGCTGTTTTTT. Residues: CASSRTSGTNTGELFF.

This clonotype was counted only a few times. The chain recombines TRBV6-2 or TRBV6-3 with TRBJ2-3; 8 bases map to TRBD2. V lost 0 bases, J lost 2 bases, and 16 bases stayed unmatched. Germline V gene sequence: CDR1 MNHEY, CDR2 SVGEGT. The CDR3 is 20 amino acids. CDR3 nucleotide sequence: TGTGCCAGCAGTTACTCTGGCAGAAGCGGGAGAGGTCCTATCACAGATACGCAGTATTTT. This encodes CASSYSGRSGRGPITDTQYF.

This clonotype was observed a few times. The rearrangement uses TRBV30 and TRBJ2-2; no reliable D call. CDR1 GTSNPN and CDR2 SVGIG come from the germline V gene (reference sequence). The V end lost 3 bases, the J end lost 0 bases, and 8 bases lay between the germline ends. CDR3 length: 14 amino acids. CDR3 amino acids: CAWRLGTNTGELFF. The CDR3 DNA sequence: TGTGCCTGGAGGCTTGGTACGAACACCGGGGAGCTGTTTTTT.

Remarks on this clonotype: This is likely an artifact of a read error, given a far larger clone one base away. The chain couples TRBV13 to TRBJ2-2, with 7 bases lining up with TRBD2. Germline V gene sequence: CDR1 PRHDT, CDR2 FYEKMQ (reference sequence). V gave up 4 bases and J gave up 7 bases; unmatched junction bases: 6. This CDR3 region has 14 residues. In DNA form, the CDR3 reads TGTGCCAGCAGCTCCCGTTGGGGGGGCGGGGAGCTGTTTTTT. It specifies CASSSRWGGGELFF. Full variable domain (rest looked up from reference TRBV13 and TRBJ2-2): AAGVIQSPRHLIKEKRETATLKCYPIPRHDTVYWYQQGPGQDPQFLISFYEKMQSDKGSIPDRFSAQQFSDYHSELNMSSLELGDSALYFCASSSRWGGGELFFGEGSRLTVL.

This clonotype was recorded at least ten times. The chain has TRBV23-1 and TRBJ1-1; D possibly corresponds to TRBD1 (5 bases). TRBV23-1 is an ORF; its function is uncertain. Trimming shortened V by 8 bases and J by 1 base, and 14 bases separated the two germline ends. The length of the CDR3 is 14 residues. The CDR3 nucleotides read TGCGCCAGCCCCTCGGGGCGCGAGAACACTGAAGCTTTCTTT. It encodes CASPSGRENTEAFF.

The chain uses TRBV20-1 and TRBJ2-5, with D unresolved. CDR1 is DFQATT, CDR2 SNEGSKA, per germline (reference sequence). V lost 0 bases and J 6 bases, leaving 11 bases between the germline ends. CDR3 size: 13 residues. CDR3 amino acids: CSARDGVMKTQYF. The DNA for the CDR3 is TGCAGTGCTAGAGATGGGGTCATGAAGACCCAGTACTTC.

This clonotype appeared many times. DNA of the CDR3: TGTGCCAGCAGTGAAGGTCTGCCCCAAGAGACCCAGTACTTC. The encoded protein is CASSEGLPQETQYF. The chain carries TRBV2 and TRBJ2-5; D is unresolved. V lost 1 base and J 1 base, leaving 7 bases between the germline ends. CDR3 size: 14 residues. CDR1 and CDR2 from the germline V gene are SNHLY and FYNNEI.

The CDR3 sequence is CSVPDPTDTQYF. As DNA, the CDR3 is TGCAGCGTGCCCGACCCTACAGATACGCAGTATTTT. J is TRBJ2-3 and V is TRBV29-1; D unclear. CDR3 size: 12 residues. Germline V gene data show CDR1 as SQVTM and CDR2 as ANQGSEA. The V gene lost 6 bases and the J gene lost 3 bases, with 10 bases spanning the gap.

This clonotype was observed many times. The chain carries TRBV19 and TRBJ2-1, with D maybe TRBD2 (6 bases). This CDR3 contains 11 residues. Trimming took off 10 bases at V and 6 bases at J, with 10 bases between the two ends. From germline, CDR1 is LNHDA and CDR2 SQIVND (reference sequence). Here the CDR3 DNA reads TGTGCCACCCACGGGGGCAATGAGCAGTTCTTC. Translation: CATHGGNEQFF. The variable domain in full, with the rest retrieved from reference TRBV19 and TRBJ2-1, is DGGITQSPKYLFRKEGQNVTLSCEQNLNHDAMYWYRQDPGQGLRLIYYSQIVNDFQKGDIAEGYSVSREKKESFPLTVTSAQKNPTAFYLCATHGGNEQFFGPGTRLTVL.

This clonotype was seen at least ten times. The chain couples TRBV7-9 to TRBJ2-1; 9 positions match TRBD1. CDR1 and CDR2 from the germline V gene are SEHNR and FQNEAQ (reference sequence). This CDR3 has 15 amino acids. J gave up 5 bases and V 3 bases, and 5 bases lay outside the gene matches. The CDR3, as DNA: TGTGCCAGCAGCTTGGGACAGGGATGGAACAATGAGCAGTTCTTC. This encodes CASSLGQGWNNEQFF.

This clonotype has a count of ten or more. The chain recombines TRBV24-1 with TRBJ2-3; maybe TRBD2 (6 bases). The CDR3 is made up of 16 amino acids. Germline lookup yields CDR1 KGHDR and CDR2 SFDVKD. V lost 4 bases to trimming and J lost 5 bases, with 18 bases between them. The CDR3 protein is CATSDGETGAGDTQYF. CDR3 nucleotide sequence: TGTGCCACCAGTGACGGCGAGACGGGAGCGGGAGATACGCAGTATTTT.

The chain uses TRBV20-1 and TRBJ2-4; D unresolved. This CDR3 is 12 amino acids long. V was shortened by 6 bases and J by 8 bases, with 14 bases between the two germline ends. Germline-derived CDR1 and CDR2 are DFQATT and SNEGSKA (reference sequence). The CDR3, as DNA: TGCAGTGCGCCCGGATCCTGGGACATTCAGTACTTC. It yields the protein CSAPGSWDIQYF.

This clonotype was detected many times. The chain joins TRBV2 to TRBJ1-4; D ambiguous. The CDR3 is 12 amino acids. Trimming cost V 1 base and J 11 bases, with 8 bases left between them. Germline CDR1 SNHLY, CDR2 FYNNEI. Here the CDR3 DNA reads TGTGCCAGCAGTGAAGATGATCTGAAACTGTTTTTT. As protein: CASSEDDLKLFF.

This clonotype was seen a single time. A read error is likely here: a far larger clone is one base away. This chain links TRBV18 with TRBJ2-1; TRBD1 matches at 9 bases. Per germline, CDR1 KGHSH and CDR2 LQKENI. The CDR3 has 14 residues. V lost 2 bases and J lost 10; bases outside the gene matches: 6. The CDR3 DNA is TGTGCCAGCTCACCAGGGACAGGGCCTTACGAGCAGTTCTTC. Translating gives CASSPGTGPYEQFF.

The chain recombines TRBV14 with TRBJ2-7; D is unresolved. Trimming shortened V by 7 bases and J by 4 bases, and 11 bases separated the two germline ends. Looked up from germline, CDR1 is SGHDN and CDR2 is FVKESK. This CDR3 contains 12 residues. CDR3 protein: CASNQPRYEQYF. CDR3 in DNA: TGTGCCAGCAACCAGCCCAGGTACGAGCAGTACTTC.

This clonotype was recorded many times. This sequence joins TRBV5-1 and TRBJ2-2, with 8 bases matching TRBD1. The CDR3 has 15 amino acids. Per germline, CDR1 SGHRS and CDR2 YFSETQ. The ends lost 4 bases at V and 2 bases at J; junction bases unmatched: 4. The CDR3 region is CASSLTGVNTGELFF. In DNA, the CDR3 is TGCGCCAGCAGCCTGACAGGGGTTAACACCGGGGAGCTGTTTTTT. The complete variable domain, with remaining parts taken from reference TRBV5-1 and TRBJ2-2, reads KAGVTQTPRYLIKTRGQQVTLSCSPISGHRSVSWYQQTPGQGLQFLFEYFSETQRNKGNFPGRFSGRQFSNSRSEMNVSTLELGDSALYLCASSLTGVNTGELFFGEGSRLTVL.

This clonotype ranks as medium-sized. The chain carries TRBV6-6 and TRBJ1-1; D ambiguous. Deletions cut 6 bases from V and 7 bases from J, with 12 bases between. The germline CDR1 and CDR2 sequences are MNHNY and SVGAGI (reference sequence). This CDR3 is 12 amino acids long. CDR3 sequence: CASSPMTDEAFF. In nucleotides, the CDR3 is TGTGCCAGCAGCCCTATGACGGATGAAGCTTTCTTT.

Ten or more counts support this clonotype. This chain connects TRBV20-1 to TRBJ2-1, with 8 bases identical to TRBD2. The germline V gene encodes CDR1 DFQATT and CDR2 SNEGSKA (reference sequence). This CDR3 region has 15 residues. V trimming: 3 bases; J trimming: 7 bases; junction bases outside the gene matches: 11. The CDR3 region is CSASKREWSSNEQFF. The DNA for the CDR3 is TGCAGTGCTAGTAAGCGGGAGTGGTCCTCAAATGAGCAGTTCTTC.

This clonotype was observed at least ten times. The J gene is TRBJ2-1, the V gene TRBV24-1; 12 bases map to TRBD1. CDR1 KGHDR and CDR2 SFDVKD come from the germline V gene. The ends lost 4 bases at V and 8 bases at J; junction bases unmatched: 8. The CDR3 runs to 16 residues. CDR3 region: CATSDPGQGAGDEQFF. Written as DNA, the CDR3 is TGTGCCACCAGTGACCCGGGACAGGGGGCTGGGGATGAGCAGTTCTTC.

A note on this clonotype: This sequence is one base from a far larger clone and is likely a read error. The DNA of the CDR3 is TGTGCCAGCAGCTTAGTAGCGGGGGCGTACAATGAGCAGTTCTTC. It translates to CASSLVAGAYNEQFF. The gene calls are TRBV7-6 and TRBJ2-1; the match to TRBD2 covers 9 bases. The CDR3 contains 15 residues. Per germline, CDR1 SGHVS and CDR2 FNYEAQ. V dropped 1 base and J dropped 4; count of bases not matched to a gene: 2.

This clonotype was seen a few times. The chain links TRBV5-1 to TRBJ1-1; tentative D call: TRBD1 (5 bases). Germline V gives CDR1 SGHRS, CDR2 YFSETQ. Trimming removed 0 bases from V and 7 bases from J, with 10 bases in between. This CDR3 is 13 amino acids long. Here the CDR3 reads CASSLEGAGEAFF. DNA of the CDR3: TGCGCCAGCAGCTTGGAAGGGGCCGGTGAAGCTTTCTTT.

This clonotype was observed many times. The rearrangement uses TRBV4-3 and TRBJ1-1; 7 bases are shared with TRBD1. The CDR3 extends over 16 amino acids. After removal of 3 bases from V and 5 bases from J, the junction contained 12 bases not matched to a gene. Germline CDR1 and CDR2: LGHNA and YSLEER. DNA of the CDR3: TGCGCCAGCAGCCAGCTAGGGGGCAGGGTGGGGACTGAAGCTTTCTTT. Translation: CASSQLGGRVGTEAFF.

In its sample, this clonotype was seen a few times. The chain couples TRBV11-2 to TRBJ2-1; 11 bases line up with TRBD2. Unmatched junction bases numbered 6, after V lost 3 bases and J lost 2 bases. CDR3 length equals 17 residues. Germline loops: CDR1 SGHAT, CDR2 FQNNGV. CDR3 in amino acids: CASSLTSGVVPYNEQFF. CDR3 bases: TGTGCCAGCAGCTTGACTAGCGGGGTTGTTCCCTACAATGAGCAGTTCTTC.

This clonotype was counted at least ten times. CDR3 sequence (DNA): TGTGCCAGCAGCCTACAAGCGGGAGACTCCTACAATGAGCAGTTCTTC. It is translated as CASSLQAGDSYNEQFF. The chain recombines TRBV5-5 with TRBJ2-1; 8 bases line up with TRBD2. This CDR3 contains 16 residues. The V and J ends lost 4 bases and 0 bases, in that order; junction bases with no gene match: 6. Germline CDR1 SGHKS, CDR2 YYEKEE (reference sequence).

This chain uses TRBV6-2 or TRBV6-3 with TRBJ2-1, with 8 bases aligning to TRBD2. V was pared by 5 bases and J by 1 base, with 1 base of the junction left unmatched. Germline CDR1 is MNHEY and CDR2 is SVGEGT. The CDR3 contains 14 residues. In DNA form, the CDR3 reads TGTGCCAGCAGTAGCGGGGGTTCCTACAATGAGCAGTTCTTC. Translated, it gives CASSSGGSYNEQFF.

The genes are TRBV29-1 and TRBJ2-7; D is unresolved. The CDR3 spans 13 residues. Germline-derived CDR1 and CDR2 are SQVTM and ANQGSEA. Trimming left V 7 bases short and J 7 bases short, with 20 bases between. CDR3 sequence (DNA): TGCAGCGCCAGCCTGTGGGCCGGTGAGGAGCAGTACTTC. Translating gives CSASLWAGEEQYF.

V and J are TRBV5-1 and TRBJ2-1; D is ambiguous. V lost 2 bases and J lost 1, with 10 bases in between. This CDR3 has 15 amino acids. Germline lookup yields CDR1 SGHRS and CDR2 YFSETQ. The CDR3 bases are TGCGCCAGCAGCTTAAGTGCGGAGTCCTACAATGAGCAGTTCTTC. Protein product: CASSLSAESYNEQFF.

The CDR3 here is CASSPRQGTEQFF. CDR3 sequence (DNA): TGTGCCAGCAGTCCTCGACAGGGAACTGAGCAGTTCTTC. This sequence joins TRBV2 and TRBJ2-1; TRBD1 agrees at 7 bases. Trimming at V came to 5 bases and at J to 9 bases, leaving 7 bases not matched to a gene. Germline CDR1 is SNHLY and CDR2 is FYNNEI. This CDR3 has 13 amino acids.

At least ten counts were recorded for this clonotype. V usage is TRBV30 and J usage is TRBJ2-1; D is perhaps TRBD2 (6 bases). The CDR3 totals 15 residues. Trimming stripped 2 bases from V and 4 bases from J, with 15 bases between. CDR1 GTSNPN and CDR2 SVGIG come from the germline V gene (reference sequence). In DNA, the CDR3 is TGTGCCTGGAGTCGGCCAGGGAGGAGGTACAATGAGCAGTTCTTC. Encoded protein: CAWSRPGRRYNEQFF.